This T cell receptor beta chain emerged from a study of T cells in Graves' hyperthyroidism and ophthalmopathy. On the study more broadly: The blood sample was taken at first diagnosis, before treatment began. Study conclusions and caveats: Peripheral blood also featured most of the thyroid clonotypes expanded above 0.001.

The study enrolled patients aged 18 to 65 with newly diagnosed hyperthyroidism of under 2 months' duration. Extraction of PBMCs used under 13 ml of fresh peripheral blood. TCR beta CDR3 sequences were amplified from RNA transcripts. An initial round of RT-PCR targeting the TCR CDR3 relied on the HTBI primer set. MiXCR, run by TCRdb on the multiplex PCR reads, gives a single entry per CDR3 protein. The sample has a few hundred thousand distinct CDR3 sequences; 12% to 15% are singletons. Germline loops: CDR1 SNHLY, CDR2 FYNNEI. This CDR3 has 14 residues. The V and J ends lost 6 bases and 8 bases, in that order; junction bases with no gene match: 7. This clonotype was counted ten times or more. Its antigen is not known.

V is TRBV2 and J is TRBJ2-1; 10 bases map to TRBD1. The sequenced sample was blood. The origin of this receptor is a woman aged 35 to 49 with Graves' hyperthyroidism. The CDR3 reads CASRLTGTGDEQFF. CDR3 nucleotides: TGTGCCAGCAGGCTCACCGGGACAGGGGATGAGCAGTTCTTC.